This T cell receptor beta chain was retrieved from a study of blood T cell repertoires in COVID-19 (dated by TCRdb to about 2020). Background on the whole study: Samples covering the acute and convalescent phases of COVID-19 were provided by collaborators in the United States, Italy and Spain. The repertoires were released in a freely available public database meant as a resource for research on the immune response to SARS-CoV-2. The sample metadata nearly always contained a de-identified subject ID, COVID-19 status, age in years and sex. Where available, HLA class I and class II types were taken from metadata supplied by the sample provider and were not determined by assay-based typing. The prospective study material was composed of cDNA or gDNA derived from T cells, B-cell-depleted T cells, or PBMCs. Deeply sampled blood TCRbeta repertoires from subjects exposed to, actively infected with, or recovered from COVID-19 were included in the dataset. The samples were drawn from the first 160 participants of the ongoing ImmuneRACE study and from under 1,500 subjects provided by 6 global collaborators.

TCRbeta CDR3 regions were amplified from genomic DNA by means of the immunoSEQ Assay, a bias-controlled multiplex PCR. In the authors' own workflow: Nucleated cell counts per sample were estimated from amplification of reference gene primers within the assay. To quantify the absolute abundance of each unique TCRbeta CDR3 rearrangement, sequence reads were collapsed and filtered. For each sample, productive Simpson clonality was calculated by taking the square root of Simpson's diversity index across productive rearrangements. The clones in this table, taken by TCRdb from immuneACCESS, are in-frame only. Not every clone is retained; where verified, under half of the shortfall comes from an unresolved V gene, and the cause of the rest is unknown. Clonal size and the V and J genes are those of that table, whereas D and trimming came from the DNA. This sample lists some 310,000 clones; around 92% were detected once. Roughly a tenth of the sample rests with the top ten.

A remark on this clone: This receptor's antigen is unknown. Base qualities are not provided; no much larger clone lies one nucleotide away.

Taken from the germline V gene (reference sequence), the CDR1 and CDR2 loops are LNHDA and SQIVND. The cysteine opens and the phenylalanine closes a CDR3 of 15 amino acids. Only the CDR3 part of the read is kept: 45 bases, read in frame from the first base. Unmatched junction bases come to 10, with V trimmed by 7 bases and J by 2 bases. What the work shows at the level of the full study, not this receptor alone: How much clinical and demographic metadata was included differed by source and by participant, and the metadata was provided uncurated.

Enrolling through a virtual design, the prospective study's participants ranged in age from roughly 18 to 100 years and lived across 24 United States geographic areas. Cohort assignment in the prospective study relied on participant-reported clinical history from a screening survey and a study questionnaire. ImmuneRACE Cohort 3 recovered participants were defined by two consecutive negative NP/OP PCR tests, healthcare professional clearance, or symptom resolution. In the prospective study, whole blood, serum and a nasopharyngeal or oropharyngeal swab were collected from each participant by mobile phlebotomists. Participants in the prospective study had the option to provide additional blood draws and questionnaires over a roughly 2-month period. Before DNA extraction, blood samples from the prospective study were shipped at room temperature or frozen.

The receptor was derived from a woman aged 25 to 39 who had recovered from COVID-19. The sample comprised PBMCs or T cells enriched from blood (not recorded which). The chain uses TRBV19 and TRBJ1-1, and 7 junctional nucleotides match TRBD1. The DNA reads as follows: TGTGCCAGTATGCTGACAGGGAAGAGAAACACTGAAGCTTTCTTT. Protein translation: CASMLTGKRNTEAFF. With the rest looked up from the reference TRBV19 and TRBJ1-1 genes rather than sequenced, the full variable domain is DGGITQSPKYLFRKEGQNVTLSCEQNLNHDAMYWYRQDPGQGLRLIYYSQIVNDFQKGDIAEGYSVSREKKESFPLTVTSAQKNPTAFYLCASMLTGKRNTEAFFGQGTRLTVV.